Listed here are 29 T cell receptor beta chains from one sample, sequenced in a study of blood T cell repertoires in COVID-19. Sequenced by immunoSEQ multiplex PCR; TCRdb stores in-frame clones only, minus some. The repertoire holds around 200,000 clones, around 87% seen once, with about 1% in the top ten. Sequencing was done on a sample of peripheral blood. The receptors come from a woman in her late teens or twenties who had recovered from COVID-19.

The CDR3 spells CASRMYDGGSVDTQYF. The DNA of the CDR3 is TGTGCCAGTCGCATGTACGACGGAGGAAGTGTAGATACGCAGTATTTT. The rearrangement links TRBV19 to TRBJ2-3; a possible D gene is TRBD2 (5 bases). Germline V gives CDR1 LNHDA, CDR2 SQIVND (reference sequence). The CDR3 covers 16 residues. V dropped 8 bases and J dropped 5 bases, with 23 bases sitting between them.

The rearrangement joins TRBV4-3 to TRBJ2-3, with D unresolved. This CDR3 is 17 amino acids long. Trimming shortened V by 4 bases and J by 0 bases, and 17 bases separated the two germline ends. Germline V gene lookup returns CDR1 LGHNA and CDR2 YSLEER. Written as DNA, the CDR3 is TGCGCCAGCAGCCGAAGCCCAGGTGTAGACAGCACAGATACGCAGTATTTT. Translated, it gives CASSRSPGVDSTDTQYF.

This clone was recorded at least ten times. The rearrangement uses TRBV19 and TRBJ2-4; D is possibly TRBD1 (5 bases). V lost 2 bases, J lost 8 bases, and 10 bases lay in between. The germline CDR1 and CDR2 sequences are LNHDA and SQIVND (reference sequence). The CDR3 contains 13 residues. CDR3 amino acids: CASSIQGLDIQYF. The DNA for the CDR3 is TGTGCCAGTAGTATACAGGGCTTAGACATTCAGTACTTC.

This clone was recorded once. CDR3 in amino acids: CASSWPHQGNYGYTF. The CDR3 DNA reads as TGCGCCAGCAGCTGGCCCCACCAGGGTAACTATGGCTACACCTTC. This chain links TRBV5-1 with TRBJ1-2, with TRBD1 as a possible D gene (5 bases). With 3 bases removed from V and 1 base from J, the gap between germline ends came to 13 bases. This CDR3 region has 15 residues. Germline CDR1 and CDR2: SGHRS and YFSETQ.

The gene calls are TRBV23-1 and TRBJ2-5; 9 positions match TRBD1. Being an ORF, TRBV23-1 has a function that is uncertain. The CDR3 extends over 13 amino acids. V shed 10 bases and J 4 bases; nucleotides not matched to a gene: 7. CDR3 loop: CATTKDRGETQYF. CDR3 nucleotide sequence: TGCGCCACCACAAAGGACAGGGGAGAGACCCAGTACTTC.

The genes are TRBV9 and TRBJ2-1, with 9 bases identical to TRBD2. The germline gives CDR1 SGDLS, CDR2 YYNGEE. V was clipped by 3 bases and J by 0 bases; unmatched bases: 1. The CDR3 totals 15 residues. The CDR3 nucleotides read TGTGCCAGCAGCGGTAGCGGGAGCTCCTACAATGAGCAGTTCTTC. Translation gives CASSGSGSSYNEQFF.

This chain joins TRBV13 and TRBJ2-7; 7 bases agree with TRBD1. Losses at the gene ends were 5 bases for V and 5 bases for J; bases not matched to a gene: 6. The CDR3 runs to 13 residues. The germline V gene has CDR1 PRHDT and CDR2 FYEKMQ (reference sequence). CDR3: CASSNPTGNEQYF. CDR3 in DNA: TGTGCCAGCAGCAACCCGACAGGGAACGAGCAGTACTTC. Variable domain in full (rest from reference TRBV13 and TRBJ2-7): AAGVIQSPRHLIKEKRETATLKCYPIPRHDTVYWYQQGPGQDPQFLISFYEKMQSDKGSIPDRFSAQQFSDYHSELNMSSLELGDSALYFCASSNPTGNEQYFGPGTRLTVT.

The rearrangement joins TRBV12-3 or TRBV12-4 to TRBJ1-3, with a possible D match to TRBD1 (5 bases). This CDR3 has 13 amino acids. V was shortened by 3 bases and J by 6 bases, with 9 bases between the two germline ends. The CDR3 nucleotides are TGTGCCAGCAGTTTTCGACAGACAAACACCATATATTTT. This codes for CASSFRQTNTIYF.

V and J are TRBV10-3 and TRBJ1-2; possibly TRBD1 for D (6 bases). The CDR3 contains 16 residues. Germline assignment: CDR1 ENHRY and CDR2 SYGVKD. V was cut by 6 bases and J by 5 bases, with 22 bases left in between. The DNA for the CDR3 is TGTGCCATCAGAAACAGGGATGTAGAAGTAGGGTATGGCTACACCTTC. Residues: CAIRNRDVEVGYGYTF.

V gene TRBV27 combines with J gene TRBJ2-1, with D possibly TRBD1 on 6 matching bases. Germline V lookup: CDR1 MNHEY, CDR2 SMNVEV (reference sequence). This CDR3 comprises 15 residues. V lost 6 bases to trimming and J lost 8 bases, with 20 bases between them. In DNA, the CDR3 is TGTGCCAGCAGCGTAACAGGGTGGGGTCCATATGAGCAGTTCTTC. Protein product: CASSVTGWGPYEQFF.

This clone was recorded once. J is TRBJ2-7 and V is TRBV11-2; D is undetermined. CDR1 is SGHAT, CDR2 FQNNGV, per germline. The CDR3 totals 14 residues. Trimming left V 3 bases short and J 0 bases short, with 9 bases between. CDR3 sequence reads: CASSFEADSYEQYF. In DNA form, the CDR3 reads TGTGCCAGCAGCTTTGAGGCGGACTCCTACGAGCAGTACTTC.

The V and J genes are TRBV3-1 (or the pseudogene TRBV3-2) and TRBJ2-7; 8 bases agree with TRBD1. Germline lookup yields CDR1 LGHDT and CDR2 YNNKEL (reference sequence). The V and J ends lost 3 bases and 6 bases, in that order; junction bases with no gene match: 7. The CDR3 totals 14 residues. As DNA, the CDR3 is TGTGCCAGCAGCCATCTCGACAGGGGAGTCGAGCAGTACTTC. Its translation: CASSHLDRGVEQYF.

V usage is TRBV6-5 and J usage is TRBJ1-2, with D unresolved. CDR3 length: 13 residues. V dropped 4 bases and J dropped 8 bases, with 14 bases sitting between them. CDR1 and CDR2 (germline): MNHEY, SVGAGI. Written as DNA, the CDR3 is TGTGCCAGCAGTTCGGGCAGTACGGGGGGCTACACCTTC. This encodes CASSSGSTGGYTF.

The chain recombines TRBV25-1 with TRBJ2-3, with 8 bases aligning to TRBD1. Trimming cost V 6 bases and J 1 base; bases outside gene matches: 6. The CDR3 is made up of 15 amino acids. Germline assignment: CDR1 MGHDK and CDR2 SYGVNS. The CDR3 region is CASREMTGGTDTQYF. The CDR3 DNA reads TGTGCCAGCAGAGAAATGACAGGGGGCACAGATACGCAGTATTTT. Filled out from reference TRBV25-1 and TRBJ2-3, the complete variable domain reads EADIYQTPRYLVIGTGKKITLECSQTMGHDKMYWYQQDPGMELHLIHYSYGVNSTEKGDLSSESTVSRIRTEHFPLTLESARPSHTSQYLCASREMTGGTDTQYFGPGTRLTVL.

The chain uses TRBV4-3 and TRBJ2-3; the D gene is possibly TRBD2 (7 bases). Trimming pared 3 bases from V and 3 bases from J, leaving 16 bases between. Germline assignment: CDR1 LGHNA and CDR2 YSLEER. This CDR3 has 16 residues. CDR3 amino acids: CASSQFARGPTDTQYF. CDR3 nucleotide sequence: TGCGCCAGCAGCCAGTTCGCGCGGGGGCCGACAGATACGCAGTATTTT.

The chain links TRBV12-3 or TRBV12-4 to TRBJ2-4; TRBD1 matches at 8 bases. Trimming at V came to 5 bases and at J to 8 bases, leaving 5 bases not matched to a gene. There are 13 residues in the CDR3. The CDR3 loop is CASSSGQGDIQYF. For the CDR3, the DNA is TGTGCCAGCAGTAGCGGACAGGGTGACATTCAGTACTTC.

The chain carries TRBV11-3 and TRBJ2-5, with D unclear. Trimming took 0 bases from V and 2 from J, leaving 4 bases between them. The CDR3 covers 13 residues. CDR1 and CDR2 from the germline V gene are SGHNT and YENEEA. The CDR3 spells CASSLESQETQYF. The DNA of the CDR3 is TGTGCCAGCAGCTTAGAGTCTCAAGAGACCCAGTACTTC.

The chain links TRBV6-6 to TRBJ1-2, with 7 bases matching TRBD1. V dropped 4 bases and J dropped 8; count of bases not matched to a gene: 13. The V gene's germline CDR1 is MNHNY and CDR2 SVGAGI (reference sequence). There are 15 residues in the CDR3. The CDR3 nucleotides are TGTGCCAGCAGTTTGGGAGGAGGGGGCCTTGGGGGCTACACCTTC. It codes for CASSLGGGGLGGYTF.

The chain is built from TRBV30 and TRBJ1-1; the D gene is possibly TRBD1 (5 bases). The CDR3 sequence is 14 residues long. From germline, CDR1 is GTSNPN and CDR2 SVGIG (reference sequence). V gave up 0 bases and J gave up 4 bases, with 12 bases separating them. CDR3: CAWSVLSGGTEAFF. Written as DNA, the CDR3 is TGTGCCTGGAGTGTACTATCGGGGGGCACTGAAGCTTTCTTT.

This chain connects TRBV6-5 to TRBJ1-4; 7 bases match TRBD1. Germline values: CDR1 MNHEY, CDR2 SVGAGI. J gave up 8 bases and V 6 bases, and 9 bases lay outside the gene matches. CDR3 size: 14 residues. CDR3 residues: CASRTGTEEEKLFF. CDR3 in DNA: TGTGCCAGCAGGACCGGGACAGAGGAAGAAAAACTGTTTTTT.

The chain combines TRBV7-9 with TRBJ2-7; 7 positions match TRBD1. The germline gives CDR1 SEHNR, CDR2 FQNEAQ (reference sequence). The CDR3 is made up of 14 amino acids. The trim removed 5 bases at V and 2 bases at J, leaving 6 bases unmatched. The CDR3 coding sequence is TGTGCCAGCAGCAAAGGGACAGAGCCCTACGAGCAGTACTTC. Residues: CASSKGTEPYEQYF.

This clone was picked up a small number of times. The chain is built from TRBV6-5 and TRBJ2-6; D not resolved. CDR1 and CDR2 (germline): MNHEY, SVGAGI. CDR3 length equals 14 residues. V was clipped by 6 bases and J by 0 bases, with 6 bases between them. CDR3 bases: TGTGCCAGCAGATTATACTCTGGGGCCAACGTCCTGACTTTC. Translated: CASRLYSGANVLTF.

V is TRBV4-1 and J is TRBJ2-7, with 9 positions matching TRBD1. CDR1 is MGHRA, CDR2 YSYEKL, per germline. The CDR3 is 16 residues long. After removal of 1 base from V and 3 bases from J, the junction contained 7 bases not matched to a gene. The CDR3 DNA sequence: TGCGCCAGCAGCCAAGTTCGGGGGACAGGGCTCTACGAGCAGTACTTC. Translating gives CASSQVRGTGLYEQYF.

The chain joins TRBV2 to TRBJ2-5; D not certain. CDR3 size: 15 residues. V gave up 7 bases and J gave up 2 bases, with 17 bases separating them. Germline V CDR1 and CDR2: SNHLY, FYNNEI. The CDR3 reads CASTQREHQQETQYF. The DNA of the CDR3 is TGTGCCAGCACCCAAAGAGAGCACCAACAAGAGACCCAGTACTTC. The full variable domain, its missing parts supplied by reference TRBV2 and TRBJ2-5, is EPEVTQTPSHQVTQMGQEVILRCVPISNHLYFYWYRQILGQKVEFLVSFYNNEISEKSEIFDDQFSVERPDGSNFTLKIRSTKLEDSAMYFCASTQREHQQETQYFGPGTRLLVL.

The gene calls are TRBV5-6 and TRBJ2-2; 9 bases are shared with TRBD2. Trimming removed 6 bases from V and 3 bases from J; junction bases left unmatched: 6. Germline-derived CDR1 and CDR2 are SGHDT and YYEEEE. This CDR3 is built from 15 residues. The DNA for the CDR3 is TGTGCCAGCACACTTAGCGGGGGTTACACCGGGGAGCTGTTTTTT. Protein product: CASTLSGGYTGELFF.

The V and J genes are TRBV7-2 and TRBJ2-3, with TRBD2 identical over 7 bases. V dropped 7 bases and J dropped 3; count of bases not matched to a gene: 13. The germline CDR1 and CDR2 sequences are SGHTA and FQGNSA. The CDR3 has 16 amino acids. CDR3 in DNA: TGTGCCAGCACTATGGGGATCATGGGGGGGACAGATACGCAGTATTTT. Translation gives CASTMGIMGGTDTQYF.

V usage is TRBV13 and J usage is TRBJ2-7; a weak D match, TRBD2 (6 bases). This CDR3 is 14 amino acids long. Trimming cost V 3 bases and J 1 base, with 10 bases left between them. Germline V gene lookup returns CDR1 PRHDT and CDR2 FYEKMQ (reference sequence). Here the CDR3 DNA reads TGTGCCAGCAGCTTTTCGGGGAGGTCCTACGAGCAGTACTTC. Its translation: CASSFSGRSYEQYF.

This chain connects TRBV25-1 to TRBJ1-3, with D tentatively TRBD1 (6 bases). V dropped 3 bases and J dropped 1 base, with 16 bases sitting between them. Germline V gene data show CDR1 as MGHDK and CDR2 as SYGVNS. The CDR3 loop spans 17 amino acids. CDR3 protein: CASSDPGHLQSGNTIYF. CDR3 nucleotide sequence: TGTGCCAGCAGTGATCCGGGACATCTCCAGTCTGGAAACACCATATATTTT.

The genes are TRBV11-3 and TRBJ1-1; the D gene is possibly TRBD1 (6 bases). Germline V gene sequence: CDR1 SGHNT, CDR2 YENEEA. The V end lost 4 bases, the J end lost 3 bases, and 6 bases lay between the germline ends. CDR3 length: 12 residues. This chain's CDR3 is CASSYRDTEAFF. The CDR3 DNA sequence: TGTGCCAGCAGCTACAGGGACACTGAAGCTTTCTTT.